This TCR beta chain is drawn from a study of cytomegalovirus exposure and HLA in healthy donors. Study-wide findings and caveats: First-cohort TCR clusters tended to co-occur in the roughly 130 validation repertoires, a later analysis found.

The table came from immunoSEQ multiplex PCR; TCRdb's copy has only in-frame clones and leaves some out. The profile shows fewer than 150,000 clones, around 88% of them singletons. The CDR3 is 12 amino acids. CDR1 and CDR2 from the germline V gene are SGHRS and YFSETQ. V was clipped by 2 bases and J by 3 bases, with 3 bases between them. The count of this clone is one. Its target is unknown. The sequenced material came from PBMCs. The chain has TRBV5-1 and TRBJ2-1; D is unresolved. This clonotype was obtained from a man aged 18-30 years in good health and CMV-seronegative. CDR3 region: CASSFNYNEQFF. In DNA form, the CDR3 reads TGCGCCAGCAGCTTCAACTACAATGAGCAGTTCTTC.